This T cell receptor (beta chain) was found in a study of tissue T cells after allogeneic stem cell transplantation. General observations from the study: Shared clones across patients were few; motif clustering revealed tissue-specific shared signatures. Alloreactivity or antigen specificity of tissue TCRs was not determined; some clones might be host cells.

CDR1 is NNHNN and CDR2 is SYGAGS in the germline V gene (reference sequence). CDR3 length: 13 residues. Unmatched junction bases numbered 1, after V lost 0 bases and J lost 4 bases. Concerning this clone itself: No antigen is known for it. The listed genes are named as in mouse. Read coverage stops 1 residue before the CDR3 terminus; the germline J gene supplies the remainder.

Profiled with immunoSEQ multiplex PCR; TCRdb holds only in-frame clones, not every one. The data show about 2,500 clones, about 64% seen once. The TCR sequence derives from a female BALB/c mouse in good health. MHC haplotype of the strain: H2-d. The specimen was gut tissue. The J gene is TRBJ2-7, the V gene TRBV13-2; the match to TRBD2 covers 7 bases. The sequenced CDR3 bases are TGTGCCAGCGGTGATGGGGGGGGGTATGAACAGTAC. Translated, it gives CASGDGGGYEQY. The complete CDR3 protein is CASGDGGGYEQYF.